Listed here is a single T cell receptor (beta chain). Primers: 60 Vbeta forward and 13 Jbeta reverse. Profiling relied on immunoSEQ multiplex PCR, and the TCRdb table lists in-frame clones only, not all of them. The sample lists 100,000 or so clones; roughly 13% were seen once. The entry originates in a study of cytomegalovirus exposure and HLA in healthy donors. From germline, CDR1 is SGDLS and CDR2 YYNGEE. This CDR3 spans 14 amino acids. Trimming left V 3 bases short and J 4 bases short, with 11 bases between. The sequencing sample was made of PBMCs. The origin of this receptor is a man in his forties in good health and CMV-seropositive. The J gene is TRBJ2-1, the V gene TRBV9; tentatively, D is TRBD1 (6 bases). CDR3 region: CASSGRTVYNEQFF. DNA for the CDR3: TGTGCCAGCAGCGGAAGGACAGTTTACAATGAGCAGTTCTTC. The full variable domain, completed using reference TRBV9 and TRBJ2-1, is DSGVTQTPKHLITATGQRVTLRCSPRSGDLSVYWYQQSLDQGLQFLIQYYNGEERAKGNILERFSAQQFPDLHSELNLSSLELGDSALYFCASSGRTVYNEQFFGPGTRLTVL.